The 14 T cell receptor beta chains below were found in one sample sequenced in a study of Ad26.COV2.S vaccination and SARS-CoV-2 variants. Generated by immunoSEQ multiplex PCR, the TCRdb table keeps only in-frame clones and is missing some. Among 360,000 or so clones listed, approximately 89% were seen once. Treatment specified: some 20 received Ad26.COV2.S at low or high dose, single or two shots; roughly 5 received placebo; per-sample allocation not given. At day 63 after the first vaccine or placebo injection, samples were drawn. The sequences come from peripheral blood, collected in a trial of Ad26.COV2.S vaccine versus placebo. The receptor source for this set is a person aged 18 to 59 who received the Ad26.COV2.S COVID-19 vaccine or a placebo.

This clone was counted between two and nine times. V is TRBV3-1 (or the pseudogene TRBV3-2) and J is TRBJ1-2; no reliable D call. The germline V and J ends were trimmed by 0 bases and 2 bases, with 13 bases remaining between them. The CDR3 spans 16 residues. Germline V gene lookup returns CDR1 LGHDT and CDR2 YNNKEL (reference sequence). CDR3 sequence (DNA): TGTGCCAGCAGCCAAGAACCCCGGCCCCCGAACTATGGCTACACCTTC. This codes for CASSQEPRPPNYGYTF.

The chain links TRBV5-4 to TRBJ2-2; D remains ambiguous. In germline, CDR1 is SGHNT, CDR2 YYREEE (reference sequence). CDR3 length: 13 residues. The ends were cut back, 5 bases at V and 1 base at J, with 6 bases in the middle. CDR3 sequence reads: CASSKENTGELFF. The DNA for the CDR3 is TGTGCCAGCAGTAAAGAGAACACCGGGGAGCTGTTTTTT. The whole variable domain, remainder taken from reference TRBV5-4 and TRBJ2-2, is ETGVTQSPTHLIKTRGQQVTLRCSSQSGHNTVSWYQQALGQGPQFIFQYYREEENGRGNFPPRFSGLQFPNYSSELNVNALELDDSALYLCASSKENTGELFFGEGSRLTVL.

A few counts support this clone. The V call is TRBV29-1, the J call TRBJ2-3; D not resolved. Germline V lookup: CDR1 SQVTM, CDR2 ANQGSEA. The CDR3 has 13 residues. V was pared by 8 bases and J by 2 bases, with 14 bases between. This chain's CDR3 is CSSQKGNTDTQYF. CDR3 DNA sequence: TGCAGCTCTCAGAAGGGTAACACAGATACGCAGTATTTT.

The chain is built from TRBV10-3 and TRBJ2-2; TRBD1 matches 7 bases. CDR1 is ENHRY, CDR2 SYGVKD, per germline. The CDR3 has 16 residues. The V segment lost 6 bases and the J segment 0 bases; nucleotides outside the gene matches: 7. CDR3 protein: CAISPGTVTNTGELFF. CDR3 nucleotides: TGTGCCATCAGCCCCGGGACAGTAACGAACACCGGGGAGCTGTTTTTT.

This chain connects TRBV7-2 to TRBJ1-2; D gene uncertain. V dropped 1 base and J dropped 2 bases, with 14 bases sitting between them. The CDR3 is made up of 16 amino acids. Looked up from germline, CDR1 is SGHTA and CDR2 is FQGNSA. In DNA form, the CDR3 reads TGTGCCAGCAGCTTAGTTGGCGGCTTTTTGAACTATGGCTACACCTTC. Translated: CASSLVGGFLNYGYTF.

This chain joins TRBV5-1 and TRBJ2-5; D is ambiguous. V lost 5 bases and J lost 4, with 12 bases in between. In germline, CDR1 is SGHRS, CDR2 YFSETQ. The CDR3 totals 13 residues. Here the CDR3 reads CASSASEGETQYF. The CDR3 nucleotides read TGCGCCAGCAGTGCATCCGAAGGAGAGACCCAGTACTTC.

This chain joins TRBV11-2 and TRBJ2-3; a possible D gene is TRBD2 (5 bases). The CDR3 sequence is 15 residues long. Trimming took off 4 bases at V and 6 bases at J, with 17 bases between the two ends. Germline V gene data show CDR1 as SGHAT and CDR2 as FQNNGV. Written as DNA, the CDR3 is TGTGCCAGCAGCTCCGGACTCTTCCTCGGGGATACGCAGTATTTT. Protein sequence: CASSSGLFLGDTQYF.

The chain couples TRBV27 to TRBJ2-7; D call uncertain. Trimming left V 5 bases short and J 3 bases short, with 11 bases between. This CDR3 is 13 amino acids long. CDR1 MNHEY and CDR2 SMNVEV come from the germline V gene (reference sequence). For the CDR3, the DNA is TGTGCCAGCAGTCTGGGGAAGAACTACGAGCAGTACTTC. This sequence encodes CASSLGKNYEQYF.

A note on this clone: This sample includes further DNA sequences coding for the same CDR3. The chain uses TRBV12-5 and TRBJ2-5; possible D gene TRBD2, 5 bases. Looked up from germline, CDR1 is LGHNT and CDR2 is FRNRAP. This CDR3 contains 13 residues. V was shortened by 2 bases and J by 4 bases, with 8 bases between the two germline ends. CDR3 nucleotides: TGTGCTAGTGGTTTGTCGGCGGGAGAGACCCAGTACTTC. Protein: CASGLSAGETQYF.

Comment on this clone: Different DNA sequences within this sample yield the same CDR3. V and J are TRBV9 and TRBJ2-2, with TRBD2 matching 15 bases. J was trimmed by 5 bases and V by 3 bases; bases with no gene match: 8. The CDR3 is 18 residues long. Germline CDR1 and CDR2: SGDLS and YYNGEE. CDR3 protein: CASSAPGLAGGGTGELFF. The DNA of the CDR3 is TGTGCCAGCAGCGCGCCGGGACTAGCGGGAGGCGGAACCGGGGAGCTGTTTTTT.

Here the CDR3 DNA reads TGTGCCAGCAGGAGGAGGGAAAACACTGAAGCTTTCTTT. Translation: CASRRRENTEAFF. J is TRBJ1-1 and V is TRBV2, with no clear D. CDR3 length: 13 amino acids. The germline V gene encodes CDR1 SNHLY and CDR2 FYNNEI. The germline V and J ends were trimmed by 6 bases and 2 bases, with 10 bases remaining between them.

V usage is TRBV9 and J usage is TRBJ2-1, with D tentatively TRBD2 (5 bases). V lost 0 bases to trimming and J lost 10 bases, with 8 bases between them. Germline lookup yields CDR1 SGDLS and CDR2 YYNGEE. The CDR3 sequence is 12 residues long. CDR3 DNA sequence: TGTGCCAGCAGCGTAGTAGGAGGAGAGCAGTTCTTC. Its protein product is CASSVVGGEQFF.

Here the CDR3 reads CASSMDFTVEQYF. For the CDR3, the DNA is TGTGCCAGTAGTATGGACTTCACCGTCGAGCAGTACTTC. The chain carries TRBV19 and TRBJ2-7, with D perhaps TRBD2 (5 bases). The CDR3 totals 13 residues. Trimming left V 3 bases short and J 6 bases short, with 12 bases between. Germline assignment: CDR1 LNHDA and CDR2 SQIVND (reference sequence).

This chain joins TRBV24-1 and TRBJ1-5, with a weak D call TRBD1 (5 bases). The CDR3 length is 13 residues. Germline CDR1 is KGHDR and CDR2 is SFDVKD. V was trimmed by 7 bases and J by 3 bases, leaving 9 bases between them. CDR3 nucleotide sequence: TGTGCCACCAGCCGGGACGCCAATCAGCCCCAGCATTTT. Translating gives CATSRDANQPQHF.